This TCR beta chain was captured in a study of shared clonotypes between healthy human individuals. The study's findings and limits: Naive subsets, compared against memory subsets, generally had larger estimated richness values.

A 200 ng quantity of DNA, some 30,000 T cell genomes, went into the sorted-subset replicate PCRs. Only in-frame clones appear in the TCRdb table, and some are missing; sequencing was by immunoSEQ multiplex PCR. The sample has under 2,500,000 clones; approximately 94% are singletons. About this clone: Its specificity is not known.

The sample was naive CD4+ T cells sorted from blood. Regarding subset: CD45RA+ positively selected. The sequence derives from a man between 18 and 35 years old in good health.

CDR3 protein: CASSPSQRTPYEQYF. Here the CDR3 DNA reads TGTGCCAGCTCACCATCTCAGCGTACACCCTACGAGCAGTACTTC. V gene TRBV18 combines with J gene TRBJ2-7; D gene ambiguous. The length of the CDR3 is 15 residues. Trimming stripped 2 bases from V and 2 bases from J, with 13 bases between. From germline, CDR1 is KGHSH and CDR2 LQKENI.